These 26 T cell receptor beta chains originate from one sample sequenced in a study of identical twins. TCRdb fed the 5' RACE reads into MiXCR, producing one record per CDR3 protein. The table lists hundreds of thousands of distinct CDR3 sequences, 9% to 15% of them singletons. This same sample was also part of a study on yellow fever vaccine responses in identical twins.

Sequencing was done on a sample of PBMCs. These receptors were collected from a woman aged 18-29 years in good health.

As to this clonotype: Without the conserved terminal phenylalanine or tryptophan, this CDR3 likely stems from a read error. J is TRBJ1-1 and V is TRBV28; D is ambiguous. The CDR3 runs 13 residues. Germline V gene data show CDR1 as MDHEN and CDR2 as SYDVKM. V gave up 5 bases and J gave up 3 bases, with 10 bases separating them. The CDR3 DNA sequence: TGTGCCAGCAGTCCAAAACTCCACACTGAAGCTTTCTCT. It specifies CASSPKLHTEAFS.

This clonotype has a handful of counts. V and J are TRBV7-8 and TRBJ2-5; possibly TRBD1 for D (5 bases). CDR3 length: 14 amino acids. V gave up 4 bases and J gave up 3 bases, with 12 bases separating them. In germline, CDR1 is SGHVS, CDR2 FQNEAQ. The CDR3 reads CASSSLGQKETQYF. DNA of the CDR3: TGTGCCAGCAGCTCCCTGGGGCAGAAAGAGACCCAGTACTTC.

V and J are TRBV11-2 and TRBJ2-1, with D unclear. The germline V gene encodes CDR1 SGHAT and CDR2 FQNNGV. The germline V and J ends were trimmed by 5 bases and 4 bases, with 12 bases remaining between them. This CDR3 has 14 amino acids. CDR3 sequence: CASSPRLPYNEQFF. The CDR3 bases are TGTGCCAGCAGCCCCCGACTCCCTTACAATGAGCAGTTCTTC.

This clonotype was seen many times. The CDR3 DNA follows: TGTGCCAGCAGCTTTTGGCGGGAGACAGATACGCAGTATTTT. Encoded protein: CASSFWRETDTQYF. J is TRBJ2-3 and V is TRBV7-9, with TRBD2 identical over 7 bases. Trimming at V came to 3 bases and at J to 3 bases, leaving 3 bases not matched to a gene. Germline V gene lookup returns CDR1 SEHNR and CDR2 FQNEAQ (reference sequence). The CDR3 runs 14 residues.

This clonotype was recorded a few times. V gene TRBV15 combines with J gene TRBJ2-1; TRBD2 agrees at 7 bases. V dropped 1 base and J dropped 5; count of bases not matched to a gene: 8. The CDR3 spans 16 residues. Germline V gene sequence: CDR1 LNHNV, CDR2 YYDKDF (reference sequence). The CDR3 here is CATSRVRSGANNEQFF. The CDR3 DNA follows: TGTGCCACCAGCAGAGTGAGGAGCGGGGCTAACAATGAGCAGTTCTTC.

This clonotype was seen a handful of times. V usage is TRBV15 and J usage is TRBJ2-1, with 13 bases lining up with TRBD2. V lost 3 bases to trimming and J lost 3 bases; unmatched junction nucleotides: 5. There are 17 residues in the CDR3. CDR1 and CDR2 (germline): LNHNV, YYDKDF (reference sequence). This CDR3 reads CATSREGLAGFYNEQFF. CDR3 in DNA: TGTGCCACCAGCAGGGAGGGACTAGCGGGGTTCTACAATGAGCAGTTCTTC.

CDR3 bases: TGTGCCAGAAGAGAAGACAGGGGCACCTATAATTCACCCCTCCACTTT. Translation: CARREDRGTYNSPLHF. This chain joins TRBV2 and TRBJ1-6; 8 bases map to TRBD1. The length of the CDR3 is 16 residues. The V gene's germline CDR1 is SNHLY and CDR2 FYNNEI. J was trimmed by 2 bases and V by 9 bases; bases with no gene match: 9.

The chain joins TRBV12-3 or TRBV12-4 to TRBJ2-3; D is perhaps TRBD1 (5 bases). The CDR3 totals 15 residues. V lost 1 base to trimming and J lost 2 bases, with 10 bases between them. CDR3 region: CASSLGDSTTDTQYF. CDR3 in DNA: TGTGCCAGCAGTTTAGGCGACAGTACCACAGATACGCAGTATTTT.

This clonotype came up many times. The rearrangement uses TRBV12-3 or TRBV12-4 and TRBJ2-1, with 14 nucleotides matching TRBD2. CDR3 length: 18 amino acids. Trimming cost V 5 bases and J 3 bases; bases outside gene matches: 9. CDR3 nucleotide sequence: TGTGCCAGCAGTCCCGGGACTAGCGGGAGACGGAGCTACAATGAGCAGTTCTTC. It translates to CASSPGTSGRRSYNEQFF.

The rearrangement uses TRBV5-5 and TRBJ1-5; tentatively, D is TRBD1 (5 bases). The V end was cut by 4 bases, the J end by 6 bases, with 14 bases between. The germline CDR1 and CDR2 sequences are SGHKS and YYEKEE (reference sequence). The CDR3 sequence is 14 residues long. CDR3 sequence: CASSPGAGPQPQHF. Written as DNA, the CDR3 is TGTGCCAGCAGCCCCGGGGCAGGGCCTCAGCCCCAGCATTTT.

The chain links TRBV12-3 or TRBV12-4 to TRBJ2-1; D not certain. This CDR3 contains 15 residues. V dropped 3 bases and J dropped 2 bases, with 11 bases sitting between them. Here the CDR3 DNA reads TGTGCCAGCAGTTTCCGGCATGCTACCTACAATGAGCAGTTCTTC. It codes for CASSFRHATYNEQFF.

This clonotype was counted between two and nine times. The chain joins TRBV6-5 to TRBJ1-2, with no clear D. The CDR3 length is 14 residues. The V and J ends lost 4 bases and 2 bases respectively, with 11 bases between them. Per the germline V gene, CDR1 is MNHEY and CDR2 is SVGAGI. The CDR3 DNA sequence: TGTGCCAGCAGTTCCAACAAGGAAAACTATGGCTACACCTTC. Translated, it gives CASSSNKENYGYTF.

This clonotype was recorded a few times. This chain uses TRBV12-3 or TRBV12-4 with TRBJ1-3; TRBD1 matches 7 bases. V lost 5 bases to trimming and J lost 0 bases; unmatched junction nucleotides: 7. This CDR3 spans 16 amino acids. Here the CDR3 DNA reads TGTGCCAGCAGTCCTGACGGGACAGTCTCTGGAAACACCATATATTTT. It codes for CASSPDGTVSGNTIYF.

The rearrangement joins TRBV12-3 or TRBV12-4 to TRBJ2-5, with a tentative D call TRBD2 (7 bases). CDR3 size: 15 residues. V lost 8 bases and J lost 1, with 17 bases in between. CDR3 in amino acids: CASWGAGARQETQYF. The DNA of the CDR3 is TGTGCCAGCTGGGGGGCGGGAGCCCGCCAAGAGACCCAGTACTTC.

The chain combines TRBV12-3 or TRBV12-4 with TRBJ2-7; D gene ambiguous. This CDR3 contains 13 residues. The V gene lost 1 base and the J gene lost 4 bases, with 8 bases spanning the gap. The DNA for the CDR3 is TGTGCCAGCAGTTTAGGCAGTCAATACGAGCAGTACTTC. It yields the protein CASSLGSQYEQYF.

This clonotype was picked up a small number of times. The CDR3 spells CASSLDRSHQYF. The CDR3 DNA reads TGTGCCAGCAGCCTGGATCGATCGCATCAGTACTTC. The rearrangement links TRBV12-3 or TRBV12-4 to TRBJ2-7, with D unclear. Trimming removed 6 bases from V and 10 bases from J, with 16 bases in between. The CDR3 runs 12 residues.

The V gene is TRBV4-1, the J gene TRBJ1-1, with a possible D match to TRBD1 (6 bases). V was shortened by 1 base and J by 0 bases, with 12 bases between the two germline ends. CDR1 and CDR2 from the germline V gene are MGHRA and YSYEKL. This CDR3 is built from 16 residues. The CDR3 nucleotides are TGCGCCAGCAGCCAAGCCGGGGGCCTCATGAACACTGAAGCTTTCTTT. This encodes CASSQAGGLMNTEAFF.

This clonotype was observed a handful of times. This chain connects TRBV2 to TRBJ1-1; TRBD1 matches 12 bases. CDR1 SNHLY and CDR2 FYNNEI come from the germline V gene. The trim removed 7 bases at V and 4 bases at J, leaving 7 bases unmatched. The CDR3 is 15 residues long. For the CDR3, the DNA is TGTGCCAGCACCGGGACAGGGGGCGTGAGCACTGAAGCTTTCTTT. The encoded protein is CASTGTGGVSTEAFF.

CDR3 coding DNA: TGCAGCGTTGAAATCGCCGGGGCCTCCTACAATGAGCAGTTCTTC. Translated, it gives CSVEIAGASYNEQFF. This chain uses TRBV29-1 with TRBJ2-1, with D perhaps matching TRBD1 or TRBD2 (5 bases each). CDR1 is SQVTM and CDR2 is ANQGSEA in the germline V gene. V shed 2 bases and J shed 0 bases, with 11 bases lying between them. The CDR3 runs 15 residues.

The rearrangement uses TRBV25-1 and TRBJ2-2; tentatively, D is TRBD2 (6 bases). The CDR3 is 14 amino acids. CDR1 is MGHDK and CDR2 is SYGVNS in the germline V gene. Trimming removed 3 bases from V and 7 bases from J, with 12 bases in between. CDR3 amino acids: CASSDGSPVGELFF. The DNA of the CDR3 is TGTGCCAGCAGTGACGGGAGCCCGGTCGGGGAGCTGTTTTTT. Supplemented by reference TRBV25-1 and TRBJ2-2, the full variable domain reads EADIYQTPRYLVIGTGKKITLECSQTMGHDKMYWYQQDPGMELHLIHYSYGVNSTEKGDLSSESTVSRIRTEHFPLTLESARPSHTSQYLCASSDGSPVGELFFGEGSRLTVL.

The chain uses TRBV18 and TRBJ2-3; 8 bases align to TRBD2. The CDR3 is 16 residues long. Trimming removed 6 bases from V and 2 bases from J; junction bases left unmatched: 10. Germline V gene data show CDR1 as KGHSH and CDR2 as LQKENI. The CDR3 is CASSRLLAGLTDTQYF. CDR3 in DNA: TGTGCCAGCTCTCGACTTTTAGCGGGACTCACAGATACGCAGTATTTT.

There are a few counts of this clonotype. The rearrangement joins TRBV20-1 to TRBJ2-3; D remains unclear. V was clipped by 0 bases and J by 0 bases, with 13 bases between them. Germline CDR1 reads DFQATT; CDR2 reads SNEGSKA (reference sequence). The CDR3 totals 16 residues. CDR3 DNA: TGCAGTGCTAGAGATCAAGCGCGGCAAAGCACAGATACGCAGTATTTT. This translates into CSARDQARQSTDTQYF.

CDR3 bases: TGTGCCAGCAGTGAAACGACAGGGTTCTACAATGAGCAGTTCTTC. It yields the protein CASSETTGFYNEQFF. This chain uses TRBV12-3 or TRBV12-4 with TRBJ2-1; 7 nucleotides match TRBD1. V trimming: 5 bases; J trimming: 3 bases; junction bases outside the gene matches: 7. The CDR3 length is 15 residues.

This clonotype has at least ten counts. The V call is TRBV12-3 or TRBV12-4, the J call TRBJ1-2; D gene uncertain. The CDR3 loop spans 14 amino acids. V dropped 1 base and J dropped 1 base, with 7 bases sitting between them. The CDR3 region has the DNA TGTGCCAGCAGTTTAGGTGGGGTTAACTATGGCTACACCTTC. It is translated as CASSLGGVNYGYTF.

This clonotype occurred a few times. This chain links TRBV4-2 with TRBJ2-7, with D possibly TRBD2 on 6 matching bases. CDR3 length: 16 amino acids. The V and J ends lost 0 bases and 0 bases respectively, with 12 bases between them. From germline, CDR1 is LGHNA and CDR2 YNFKEQ. The CDR3 DNA reads TGTGCCAGCAGCCAAGACCTTCTCGGGAGCTCCTACGAGCAGTACTTC. The encoded protein is CASSQDLLGSSYEQYF.

The genes are TRBV12-3 or TRBV12-4 and TRBJ2-1, with TRBD2 identical over 7 bases. The CDR3 has 15 residues. Trimming cost V 7 bases and J 9 bases; bases outside gene matches: 15. CDR3 in amino acids: CASTHFGGGVGEQFF. The DNA for the CDR3 is TGTGCCAGCACTCATTTTGGGGGAGGGGTAGGTGAGCAGTTCTTC.